The 23 T cell receptor beta chains in this list originate from one sample, sequenced in a study of blood T cell repertoires in COVID-19. The assay was immunoSEQ multiplex PCR, and TCRdb's table has in-frame clones only and misses some. The sample lists roughly 410,000 clones; about 89% were seen once. Sequenced input: peripheral blood. These receptors all come from a woman between 55 and 75 years old with COVID-19, enrolled during active disease.

This clone showed up just once. V usage is TRBV19 and J usage is TRBJ2-7; D is ambiguous. V shed 5 bases and J shed 1 base, with 15 bases lying between them. This CDR3 is 15 amino acids long. Germline assignment: CDR1 LNHDA and CDR2 SQIVND (reference sequence). The CDR3, as DNA: TGTGCCAGTAGTTGGAGTTTAGGAGTATCCTACGAGCAGTACTTC. This gives the protein CASSWSLGVSYEQYF.

This sequence joins TRBV12-3 or TRBV12-4 and TRBJ1-4; D gene unclear. V gave up 2 bases and J gave up 4 bases, with 5 bases separating them. The CDR3 contains 13 residues. As DNA, the CDR3 is TGTGCCAGCAGTTTACGCTATAATGAAAAACTGTTTTTT. Translation gives CASSLRYNEKLFF.

V usage is TRBV28 and J usage is TRBJ2-7; 12 bases agree with TRBD2. The J segment lost 7 bases and the V segment lost 6 bases, leaving 10 bases of the junction unmatched. Germline CDR1 and CDR2: MDHEN and SYDVKM. This CDR3 is 15 amino acids long. The CDR3, as DNA: TGTGCCAGCAGCCCTGGTACTAGCGGGGGGTATGAGCAGTACTTC. Its translation is CASSPGTSGGYEQYF.

This sequence joins TRBV3-1 (or the pseudogene TRBV3-2) and TRBJ1-1; TRBD1 is a possible D gene (5 bases). The CDR3 is 16 amino acids. CDR1 and CDR2 (germline): LGHDT, YNNKEL (reference sequence). V was shortened by 4 bases and J by 0 bases, with 15 bases between the two germline ends. CDR3 loop: CASSPPQVGVNTEAFF. The CDR3 DNA sequence: TGTGCCAGCAGCCCTCCCCAAGTAGGGGTGAACACTGAAGCTTTCTTT.

This rearrangement joins TRBV9 to TRBJ1-1; no definite D call. Trimming stripped 4 bases from V and 3 bases from J, with 13 bases between. CDR3 length: 14 amino acids. Germline V gene sequence: CDR1 SGDLS, CDR2 YYNGEE. The DNA for the CDR3 is TGTGCCAGCAGCTCCCGTTCCCGGGACACTGAAGCTTTCTTT. Translating it yields CASSSRSRDTEAFF.

The genes are TRBV19 and TRBJ1-1; 8 bases fit TRBD1. This CDR3 is 15 amino acids long. Germline V gives CDR1 LNHDA, CDR2 SQIVND (reference sequence). J lost 5 bases, V lost 5 bases, and 10 bases had no gene match. CDR3 residues: CASSSQGARLTEAFF. The CDR3 nucleotides are TGTGCCAGTAGTTCCCAGGGGGCCCGCTTGACTGAAGCTTTCTTT.

The chain couples TRBV19 to TRBJ1-1, with D maybe TRBD1 (5 bases). Germline V lookup: CDR1 LNHDA, CDR2 SQIVND (reference sequence). The CDR3 spans 16 residues. V was shortened by 5 bases and J by 1 base, with 17 bases between the two germline ends. The CDR3 bases are TGTGCCAGTAGTTTCTCGCCCAGGACAAGGAACACTGAAGCTTTCTTT. Protein product: CASSFSPRTRNTEAFF.

The genes are TRBV19 and TRBJ1-3, with TRBD1 matching over 7 bases. The CDR3 runs 14 residues. CDR1 and CDR2 from the germline V gene are LNHDA and SQIVND (reference sequence). Trimming at V came to 7 bases and at J to 7 bases, leaving 10 bases not matched to a gene. The CDR3 bases are TGTGCCAGTACTTCCGGGACAGTGGACAACACCATATATTTT. Translation gives CASTSGTVDNTIYF.

CDR3 nucleotide sequence: TGTGCCAGCAGCATCCAGGGGACGTGGAACATTCAGTACTTC. It specifies CASSIQGTWNIQYF. The J gene is TRBJ2-4, the V gene TRBV7-9, with D possibly matching TRBD1 (6 bases). V was shortened by 5 bases and J by 7 bases, with 15 bases between the two germline ends. The germline V gene encodes CDR1 SEHNR and CDR2 FQNEAQ (reference sequence). The CDR3 length is 14 residues.

This clone is a singleton in its sample. The chain joins TRBV5-6 to TRBJ1-5, with 8 bases fitting TRBD1. Unmatched junction bases numbered 5, after V lost 4 bases and J lost 2 bases. This CDR3 is built from 15 residues. Germline-derived CDR1 and CDR2 are SGHDT and YYEEEE. The CDR3 sequence: CASSRQGAGNQPQHF. DNA of the CDR3: TGTGCCAGCAGCCGGCAGGGGGCAGGCAATCAGCCCCAGCATTTT.

The V gene is TRBV27, the J gene TRBJ1-4; 9 bases agree with TRBD1. Germline assignment: CDR1 MNHEY and CDR2 SMNVEV (reference sequence). V was clipped by 5 bases and J by 7 bases; unmatched bases: 8. This CDR3 has 15 residues. DNA for the CDR3: TGTGCCAGCAGTGCCAGACAGGGGGAGGGTGAAAAACTGTTTTTT. Translating gives CASSARQGEGEKLFF.

The chain combines TRBV25-1 with TRBJ1-4; D is possibly TRBD1 (5 bases). This CDR3 comprises 15 residues. Germline V gene sequence: CDR1 MGHDK, CDR2 SYGVNS. V was shortened by 6 bases and J by 3 bases, with 14 bases between the two germline ends. The CDR3 bases are TGTGCCAGCAGCAGGGTATCAACCCCTAATGAAAAACTGTTTTTT. Protein: CASSRVSTPNEKLFF.

The genes are TRBV28 and TRBJ1-5; maybe TRBD1 (5 bases). This CDR3 spans 14 amino acids. Per the germline V gene, CDR1 is MDHEN and CDR2 is SYDVKM. With 6 bases removed from V and 5 bases from J, the gap between germline ends came to 14 bases. In DNA form, the CDR3 reads TGTGCCAGCAGCCCCCCGGGGGGATATCAGCCCCAGCATTTT. This encodes CASSPPGGYQPQHF.

This chain uses TRBV2 with TRBJ2-3; D gene uncertain. The CDR3 extends over 14 amino acids. Trimming stripped 2 bases from V and 1 base from J, with 7 bases between. CDR1 and CDR2 from the germline V gene are SNHLY and FYNNEI. In DNA, the CDR3 is TGTGCCAGCAGTGAATTCTCCGGCACAGATACGCAGTATTTT. This codes for CASSEFSGTDTQYF. The whole variable domain, remainder taken from reference TRBV2 and TRBJ2-3, is EPEVTQTPSHQVTQMGQEVILRCVPISNHLYFYWYRQILGQKVEFLVSFYNNEISEKSEIFDDQFSVERPDGSNFTLKIRSTKLEDSAMYFCASSEFSGTDTQYFGPGTRLTVL.

This chain uses TRBV5-1 with TRBJ1-2; D not certain. V lost 2 bases, J lost 3 bases, and 8 bases lay in between. This CDR3 region has 13 residues. Germline values: CDR1 SGHRS, CDR2 YFSETQ. CDR3 nucleotide sequence: TGCGCCAGCAGCTTACAGACCGACTATGGCTACACCTTC. Amino acids: CASSLQTDYGYTF.

The V and J genes are TRBV18 and TRBJ1-4; 10 bases are a match to TRBD1. Germline V gene sequence: CDR1 KGHSH, CDR2 LQKENI. The CDR3 has 21 amino acids. The J segment lost 0 bases and the V segment lost 2 bases, leaving 15 bases of the junction unmatched. DNA of the CDR3: TGTGCCAGCTCACCATATCAGGCAATGACAGGGGGCAAAACAACTAATGAAAAACTGTTTTTT. As protein: CASSPYQAMTGGKTTNEKLFF.

This chain uses TRBV24-1 with TRBJ2-2; 9 nucleotides line up with TRBD1. This CDR3 is 16 amino acids long. The germline gives CDR1 KGHDR, CDR2 SFDVKD. V lost 4 bases, J lost 5 bases, and 7 bases stayed unmatched. The CDR3 DNA is TGTGCCACCAGTGACCAACAGGGGGCGGGGACCGGGGAGCTGTTTTTT. As protein: CATSDQQGAGTGELFF.

The gene calls are TRBV5-1 and TRBJ2-7, with a tentative D call TRBD1 (6 bases). Per the germline V gene, CDR1 is SGHRS and CDR2 is YFSETQ. Between the trimmed V and J ends, which lost 2 bases and 4 bases, there was a span of 13 bases. The CDR3 spans 14 residues. The CDR3 DNA reads as TGCGCCAGCAGCTTAGGACAGAACTCTTACGAGCAGTACTTC. Translation: CASSLGQNSYEQYF.

V and J are TRBV29-1 and TRBJ1-1, with D maybe TRBD1 (6 bases). Germline V gives CDR1 SQVTM, CDR2 ANQGSEA. The CDR3 is made up of 13 amino acids. Trimming pared 4 bases from V and 4 bases from J, leaving 13 bases between. CDR3 bases: TGCAGCGTTGGGAATTTCAGGGGCACTGAAGCTTTCTTT. Encoded protein: CSVGNFRGTEAFF.

The chain joins TRBV3-1 (or the pseudogene TRBV3-2) to TRBJ1-4; weak D call: TRBD1 (5 bases). The length of the CDR3 is 17 residues. V was pared by 1 base and J by 4 bases, with 16 bases between. Germline CDR1 and CDR2: LGHDT and YNNKEL (reference sequence). The CDR3 sequence is CASSQAFLGAVNEKLFF. The CDR3 DNA sequence: TGTGCCAGCAGCCAAGCCTTCCTAGGGGCTGTTAATGAAAAACTGTTTTTT.

This chain joins TRBV5-4 and TRBJ1-6, with a possible D match to TRBD1 (5 bases). The CDR3 is 16 amino acids. V lost 4 bases and J 6 bases, leaving 17 bases between the germline ends. Germline V gene data show CDR1 as SGHNT and CDR2 as YYREEE (reference sequence). The CDR3 region is CASSPELGRGNSPLHF. The CDR3 nucleotides are TGTGCCAGCAGCCCGGAGTTGGGGAGGGGTAATTCACCCCTCCACTTT.

The V and J genes are TRBV7-2 and TRBJ1-6; TRBD1 might be the D (6 bases). The V and J ends lost 2 bases and 9 bases respectively, with 17 bases between them. This CDR3 comprises 16 residues. CDR1 is SGHTA and CDR2 is FQGNSA in the germline V gene. The chain's CDR3 is CASSLSGGPIISPLHF. CDR3 sequence (DNA): TGTGCCAGCAGCTTATCTGGGGGCCCTATAATTTCACCCCTCCACTTT.

The rearrangement links TRBV4-2 to TRBJ1-2; 8 bases fit TRBD1. Germline V lookup: CDR1 LGHNA, CDR2 YNFKEQ. V lost 4 bases and J lost 7; bases outside the gene matches: 17. The CDR3 totals 17 residues. The CDR3 region is CASSPRQGLGKTIGYTF. The CDR3 coding sequence is TGTGCCAGCAGCCCCCGACAGGGGTTAGGGAAAACTATTGGCTACACCTTC.